The next 20 T cell receptor beta chains were all read from a single sample in a study of cytomegalovirus exposure and HLA in healthy donors. The protocol was immunoSEQ multiplex PCR, while the TCRdb copy is restricted to in-frame clones and leaves out a portion. The data show roughly 150,000 clones, approximately 88% seen once. Source material: PBMCs. All receptors come from a woman under 30 in good health and CMV-seropositive.

The chain links TRBV11-2 to TRBJ2-7; 7 bases are shared with TRBD2. The CDR3 consists of 18 residues. V was pared by 5 bases and J by 1 base, with 17 bases of the junction left unmatched. From germline, CDR1 is SGHAT and CDR2 FQNNGV. CDR3 sequence reads: CASSPTSGRALGSYEQYF. The DNA of the CDR3 is TGTGCCAGCAGCCCCACGAGTGGGAGGGCTTTAGGTTCCTACGAGCAGTACTTC.

This clone was observed once. This sequence joins TRBV30 and TRBJ1-2; D may be TRBD1 (6 bases). CDR3 length equals 15 residues. Trimming left V 2 bases short and J 4 bases short, with 17 bases between. Germline CDR1 GTSNPN, CDR2 SVGIG (reference sequence). The CDR3 DNA is TGTGCCTGGAGTCCACGGGACACTTTCATCTATGGCTACACCTTC. The encoded protein is CAWSPRDTFIYGYTF.

The chain has TRBV28 and TRBJ1-4; no reliable D call. Trimming removed 5 bases from V and 5 bases from J, with 9 bases in between. CDR1 is MDHEN and CDR2 is SYDVKM in the germline V gene. There are 13 residues in the CDR3. In nucleotides, the CDR3 is TGTGCCAGCAGTCCCGGGGAGAATGAAAAACTGTTTTTT. The encoded protein is CASSPGENEKLFF.

The V gene is TRBV5-5, the J gene TRBJ2-3, with D possibly matching TRBD2 (5 bases). Trimming cost V 0 bases and J 2 bases, with 10 bases left between them. Per the germline V gene, CDR1 is SGHKS and CDR2 is YYEKEE (reference sequence). The CDR3 is 15 residues long. CDR3 protein: CASSLAWTHTDTQYF. The CDR3 DNA reads as TGTGCCAGCAGCTTGGCCTGGACTCACACAGATACGCAGTATTTT. Based on the CDR3 plus reference TRBV5-5 and TRBJ2-3, the full variable domain is DAGVTQSPTHLIKTRGQQVTLRCSPISGHKSVSWYQQVLGQGPQFIFQYYEKEERGRGNFPDRFSARQFPNYSSELNVNALLLGDSALYLCASSLAWTHTDTQYFGPGTRLTVL.

CDR3 bases: TGTGCCAGCAGCTATGACAGGGTCCGACCTGAAGCTTTCTTT. Its protein is CASSYDRVRPEAFF. V and J are TRBV11-3 and TRBJ1-1, with 7 bases identical to TRBD1. The CDR3 is 14 residues long. With 4 bases clipped from V and 6 bases from J, the junction kept 8 bases outside the gene matches. CDR1 is SGHNT, CDR2 YENEEA, per germline.

This chain connects TRBV7-8 to TRBJ1-2; D ambiguous. The CDR3 is 14 residues long. Per the germline V gene, CDR1 is SGHVS and CDR2 is FQNEAQ. V lost 2 bases, J lost 7 bases, and 14 bases lay in between. The chain's CDR3 is CASSLLEGIGGYTF. CDR3 coding DNA: TGTGCCAGCAGCTTACTGGAGGGAATAGGTGGCTACACCTTC.

The rearrangement uses TRBV4-1 and TRBJ2-2, with 7 nucleotides matching TRBD2. The CDR3 has 16 amino acids. The germline V gene encodes CDR1 MGHRA and CDR2 YSYEKL. The V segment lost 0 bases and the J segment 4 bases; nucleotides outside the gene matches: 5. The DNA of the CDR3 is TGCGCCAGCAGCCAAGATTTGGGACTACTCACCGGGGAGCTGTTTTTT. Amino acid sequence: CASSQDLGLLTGELFF.

The V and J genes are TRBV7-6 and TRBJ2-2; 8 bases are shared with TRBD2. Germline values: CDR1 SGHVS, CDR2 FNYEAQ. The CDR3 consists of 14 residues. Trimming at V came to 5 bases and at J to 6 bases, leaving 5 bases not matched to a gene. The CDR3 sequence: CASSIRTSPGELFF. The CDR3 DNA is TGTGCCAGCAGCATACGGACTAGCCCCGGGGAGCTGTTTTTT.

This clone was seen once. The genes are TRBV27 and TRBJ2-2, with a tentative D call TRBD2 (5 bases). V was trimmed by 2 bases and J by 7 bases, leaving 17 bases between them. The CDR3 covers 16 residues. In germline, CDR1 is MNHEY, CDR2 SMNVEV (reference sequence). The CDR3 reads CASSLDPPGISGELFF. For the CDR3, the DNA is TGTGCCAGCAGTTTAGATCCCCCCGGGATCAGCGGGGAGCTGTTTTTT.

The rearrangement uses TRBV5-1 and TRBJ2-7, with D possibly being TRBD1 (5 bases). The CDR3 totals 15 residues. Trimming left V 5 bases short and J 2 bases short, with 17 bases between. The germline gives CDR1 SGHRS, CDR2 YFSETQ. CDR3 protein: CASRIDSRTPYEQYF. CDR3 DNA sequence: TGCGCCAGCAGAATAGACAGCCGAACTCCCTACGAGCAGTACTTC.

V is TRBV28 and J is TRBJ2-7, with no clear D. The CDR3 has 13 amino acids. Trimming cost V 2 bases and J 5 bases, with 10 bases left between them. Per the germline V gene, CDR1 is MDHEN and CDR2 is SYDVKM. This CDR3 is CASSLGQPDEQYF. The CDR3 DNA follows: TGTGCCAGCAGTTTAGGCCAACCCGACGAGCAGTACTTC.

V and J are TRBV30 and TRBJ2-7; 12 bases match TRBD2. V lost 3 bases, J lost 3 bases, and 6 bases stayed unmatched. CDR1 GTSNPN and CDR2 SVGIG come from the germline V gene (reference sequence). The CDR3 totals 15 residues. CDR3 coding DNA: TGTGCCTGGAGCGCTCCGGGACTAGCGGGCTACGAGCAGTACTTC. Its protein is CAWSAPGLAGYEQYF.

V usage is TRBV27 and J usage is TRBJ2-4, with TRBD1 matching 8 bases. The ends lost 3 bases at V and 5 bases at J; junction bases unmatched: 6. Germline V gene sequence: CDR1 MNHEY, CDR2 SMNVEV (reference sequence). This CDR3 has 15 residues. CDR3 nucleotides: TGTGCCAGCAGTTTTTGGGGGACAGGCCAAAACATTCAGTACTTC. This codes for CASSFWGTGQNIQYF.

The chain employs TRBV6-1 and TRBJ2-5, with 9 bases that match TRBD2. This CDR3 spans 13 amino acids. CDR1 and CDR2 (germline): MNHNS, SASEGT. Losses at the gene ends were 7 bases for V and 4 bases for J; bases not matched to a gene: 4. Written as DNA, the CDR3 is TGTGCCAGCATAAGCGGGAGGCGAGAGACCCAGTACTTC. It yields the protein CASISGRRETQYF.

The rearrangement joins TRBV11-2 to TRBJ2-5, with 8 bases that match TRBD2. From germline, CDR1 is SGHAT and CDR2 FQNNGV. V lost 5 bases to trimming and J lost 5 bases; unmatched junction nucleotides: 7. The CDR3 length is 14 residues. CDR3 DNA sequence: TGTGCCAGCAGCCCCACGGGGGGGCGGGAGACCCAGTACTTC. This encodes CASSPTGGRETQYF.

A single count supports this clone. The chain uses TRBV13 and TRBJ2-3; 9 bases line up with TRBD2. Germline V gene sequence: CDR1 PRHDT, CDR2 FYEKMQ (reference sequence). This CDR3 spans 17 amino acids. V lost 0 bases, J lost 6 bases, and 10 bases stayed unmatched. CDR3 in DNA: TGTGCCAGCAGCTTAGGACGGGCGGGAGGGCTTGCGGATACGCAGTATTTT. Translated: CASSLGRAGGLADTQYF.

This clone was seen just once. V is TRBV9 and J is TRBJ1-1, with no clear D. This CDR3 region has 13 residues. Germline CDR1 reads SGDLS; CDR2 reads YYNGEE. With 0 bases removed from V and 3 bases from J, the gap between germline ends came to 6 bases. The CDR3 region is CASSVAGDTEAFF. DNA of the CDR3: TGTGCCAGCAGCGTAGCCGGGGACACTGAAGCTTTCTTT.

The rearrangement links TRBV28 to TRBJ2-3; TRBD1 agrees at 10 bases. The J segment lost 2 bases and the V segment lost 5 bases, leaving 10 bases of the junction unmatched. Germline CDR1 MDHEN, CDR2 SYDVKM. The CDR3 spans 17 residues. The CDR3 DNA sequence: TGTGCCAGCAGTCCCCGGACAGGGGGTATAGACACAGATACGCAGTATTTT. It encodes CASSPRTGGIDTDTQYF.

The J gene is TRBJ2-1, the V gene TRBV4-1, with TRBD1 matching 9 bases. Looked up from germline, CDR1 is MGHRA and CDR2 is YSYEKL. Unmatched junction bases numbered 0, after V lost 4 bases and J lost 2 bases. The CDR3 sequence is 14 residues long. DNA for the CDR3: TGCGCCAGCAGCCGGACAGGGGCCTACAATGAGCAGTTCTTC. The encoded protein is CASSRTGAYNEQFF.

The chain links TRBV30 to TRBJ2-2; 7 bases match TRBD1. CDR3 length: 15 amino acids. The V segment lost 4 bases and the J segment 6 bases; nucleotides outside the gene matches: 11. Germline-derived CDR1 and CDR2 are GTSNPN and SVGIG (reference sequence). CDR3 amino acids: CAWTYMKTGPGELFF. In DNA form, the CDR3 reads TGTGCCTGGACATATATGAAGACAGGGCCCGGGGAGCTGTTTTTT.